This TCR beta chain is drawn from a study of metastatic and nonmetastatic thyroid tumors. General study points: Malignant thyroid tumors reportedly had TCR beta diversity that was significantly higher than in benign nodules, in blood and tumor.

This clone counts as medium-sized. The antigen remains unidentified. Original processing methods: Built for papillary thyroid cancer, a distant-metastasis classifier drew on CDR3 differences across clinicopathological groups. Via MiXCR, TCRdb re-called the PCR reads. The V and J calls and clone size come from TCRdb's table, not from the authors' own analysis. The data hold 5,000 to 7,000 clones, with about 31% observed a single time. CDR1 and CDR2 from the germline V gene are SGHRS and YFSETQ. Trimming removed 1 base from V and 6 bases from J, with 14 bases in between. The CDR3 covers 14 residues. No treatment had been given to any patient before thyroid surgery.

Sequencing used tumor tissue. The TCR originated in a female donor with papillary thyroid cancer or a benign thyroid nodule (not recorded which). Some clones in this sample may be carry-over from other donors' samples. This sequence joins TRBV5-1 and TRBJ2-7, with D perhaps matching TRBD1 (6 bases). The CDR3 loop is CASSLSPEGGEQYF. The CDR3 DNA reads TGCGCCAGCAGCTTGAGTCCCGAAGGGGGCGAGCAGTACTTC.